This T cell receptor (beta chain) was identified in a study of T cell responses to AZD1222 COVID-19 vaccine. CDR3 length equals 13 residues. The germline CDR1 and CDR2 sequences are MDHEN and SYDVKM. The V end was cut by 7 bases, the J end by 8 bases, with 15 bases between. Profiling relied on immunoSEQ multiplex PCR, and the TCRdb table lists in-frame clones only, not all of them. Of around 90,000 clones listed, under 95% are singletons. Ten or more counts support this clone. Antigen specificity is unknown. Points from the study as a whole: Samples come after the peak T cell response, not at day 14.

The sequencing here drew on peripheral blood, taken on day 0 of MenACWY control vaccination. V and J are TRBV28 and TRBJ1-5; no clear D. This TCR was sampled from an adult in good health. DNA of the CDR3: TGTGCCAGCACCTTCGGGCAGATTGAGCCCCAGCATTTT. This encodes CASTFGQIEPQHF.